The following is a T cell receptor beta chain sequence with its context. This clonotype came up a few times. It lacks a known antigen. Within one base of it there is no much larger clone, and no base qualities were kept. The sample originates from a study of early T cells in non-severe SARS-CoV-2 infection (dated by TCRdb to 2020 to 2023). Study-wide context: Because TCR sequencing relied on bulk RNA taken from unsorted whole blood, pairing of alpha and beta chains was not possible. The research as a whole found: Matching against VDJdb was skewed toward anti-spike CD8 responses, likely underestimated virus-specific expansions, and missed private and CD4 specificities.

CDR1 SQVTM and CDR2 ANQGSEA were looked up in the germline V gene. The junction shows trimming of 5 bases on V and 6 bases on J, plus 10 bases between the germline ends. The CDR3 covers 11 residues, taking in both the cysteine and the phenylalanine. The read is trimmed to its CDR3 DNA, 33 bases read in frame from base 1. This was a case-control study nested in a cohort of healthcare workers in London, UK, who had nasopharyngeal swab PCR tests and blood samples taken every week. Healthcare workers were enrolled in the week of the UK lockdown, from 23 to 31 March 2020, and were followed every week for up to 16 weeks. Preparation of the library involved 5' RACE. Sequencing used a NextSeq 500. To correct for sequencing error and PCR bias, the TCR library protocol tagged individual cDNA molecules with unique molecular identifiers. Both TCR alpha and beta chains were sequenced, and tight co-correlation was observed between alpha and beta sequence abundances in each sample. In the paper's pipeline: V gene, J gene and CDR3 annotation of TCR sequences was performed with Decombinator V4. TCRs were defined as expanded if a significant change between any two time points was detected under a Poisson model with p below 0.0001. TCR abundances were normalised to the total number of TCRs sequenced in each sample and reported as counts per million. TRAV1-2 paired with TRAJ12, TRAJ20 or TRAJ33 defined MAIT TCRs, while TRAV10 paired with TRAJ18 defined iNKT TCRs. A search of VDJdb, accessed on 1 November 2021, was run for TCRs annotated to CMV, EBV and SARS-CoV-2, with TCRs annotated for multiple antigens excluded. The public reads were run again by TCRdb, first through fastp at Q25 and then through MiXCR, and only productive beta chains were kept. Each entry merges the rows of one CDR3 protein and shows their most common DNA and genes. The V and J calls shown here were made by TCRdb, not taken from the authors' results. Within this sample are 30,000 to 40,000 distinct CDR3 sequences, with less than 8.5% of them counted one time only. In total, the top ten clones hold about 13% of the sample.

The chain employs TRBV29-1 and TRBJ1-2; matching of 6 bases hints at TRBD1 as the D gene. The material was whole blood, obtained at baseline. This TCR was sampled from an adult who was a healthcare worker with PCR-confirmed SARS-CoV-2 infection or an uninfected control (not recorded which). The CDR3 here reads CSVLTGHGYTF. The base sequence is TGCAGCGTTCTGACAGGACATGGCTACACCTTC.